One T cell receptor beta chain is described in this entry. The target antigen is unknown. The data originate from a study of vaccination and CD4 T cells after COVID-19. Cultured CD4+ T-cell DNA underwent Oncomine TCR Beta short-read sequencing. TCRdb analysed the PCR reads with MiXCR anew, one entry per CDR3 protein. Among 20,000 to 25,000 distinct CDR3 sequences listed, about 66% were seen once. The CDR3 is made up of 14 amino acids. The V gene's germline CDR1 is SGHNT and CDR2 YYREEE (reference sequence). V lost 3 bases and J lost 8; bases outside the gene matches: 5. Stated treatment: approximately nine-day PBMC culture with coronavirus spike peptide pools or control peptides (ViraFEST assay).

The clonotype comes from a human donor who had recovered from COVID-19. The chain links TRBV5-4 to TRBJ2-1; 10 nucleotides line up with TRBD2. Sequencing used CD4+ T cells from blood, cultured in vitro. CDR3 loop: CASSSGLARYEQFF. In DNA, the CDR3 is TGTGCCAGCAGCTCGGGACTAGCGCGGTATGAGCAGTTCTTC.